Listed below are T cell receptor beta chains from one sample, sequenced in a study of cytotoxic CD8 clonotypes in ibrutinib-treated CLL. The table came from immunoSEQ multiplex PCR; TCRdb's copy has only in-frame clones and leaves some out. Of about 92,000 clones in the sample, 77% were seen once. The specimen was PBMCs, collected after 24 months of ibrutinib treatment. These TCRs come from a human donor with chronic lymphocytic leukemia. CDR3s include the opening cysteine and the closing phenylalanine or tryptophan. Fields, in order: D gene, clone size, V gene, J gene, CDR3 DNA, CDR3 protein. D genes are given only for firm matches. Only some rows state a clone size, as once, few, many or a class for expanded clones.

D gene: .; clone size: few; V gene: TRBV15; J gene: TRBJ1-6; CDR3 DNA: TGTGCCACCAGCATGCTCAGGGGAATGGGTTCACCCCTCCACTTT; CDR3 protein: CATSMLRGMGSPLHF
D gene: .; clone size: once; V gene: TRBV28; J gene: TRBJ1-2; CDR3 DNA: TGTGCCAGCACACCTGGCTATGGCTACACCTTC; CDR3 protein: CASTPGYGYTF
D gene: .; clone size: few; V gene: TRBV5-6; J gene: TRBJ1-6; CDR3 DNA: TGTGCCAGCAGCTGGAGTGGGATGTGGCCCCTCCACTTT; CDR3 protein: CASSWSGMWPLHF
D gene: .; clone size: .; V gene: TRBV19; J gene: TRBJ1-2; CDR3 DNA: TGTGCCAGTAGGAGGGCGGGGATATCTAAGACTAACTATGGCTACACCTTC; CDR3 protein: CASRRAGISKTNYGYTF
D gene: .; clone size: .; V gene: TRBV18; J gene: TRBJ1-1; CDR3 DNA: TGTGCCAGCTCCAAAGGACAGTTCAACACTGAAGCTTTCTTT; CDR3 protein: CASSKGQFNTEAFF
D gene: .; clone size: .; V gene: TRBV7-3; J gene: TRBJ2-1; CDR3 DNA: TGTGCCAGCAGCCAAGATACACAGTCTCAGGGGAATGAGCAGTTCTTC; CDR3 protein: CASSQDTQSQGNEQFF
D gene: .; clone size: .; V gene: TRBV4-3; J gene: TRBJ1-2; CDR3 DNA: TGCGCCAGCAGCCAAGATTCGCCGCCGGGCGGCCGGAATGGCTACACCTTC; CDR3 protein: CASSQDSPPGGRNGYTF
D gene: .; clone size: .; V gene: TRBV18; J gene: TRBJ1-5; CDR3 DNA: TGTGCCAGCTCAGGGGGCAGCAATCAGCCCCAGCATTTT; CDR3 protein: CASSGGSNQPQHF
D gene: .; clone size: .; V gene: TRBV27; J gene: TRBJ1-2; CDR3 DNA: TGTGCCAGCAGTTTTACCAGGGGCTATGGCTACACCTTC; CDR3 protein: CASSFTRGYGYTF
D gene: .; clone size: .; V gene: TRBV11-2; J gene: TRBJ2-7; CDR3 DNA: TGTGCCAGCAGCCGCCGGGACTTGTCCTACGAGCAGTACTTC; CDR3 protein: CASSRRDLSYEQYF
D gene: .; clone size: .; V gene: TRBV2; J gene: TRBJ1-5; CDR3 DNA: TGTGCCAGCACCGCCGGGGAAGCTAGCAATCAGCCCCAGCATTTT; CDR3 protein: CASTAGEASNQPQHF
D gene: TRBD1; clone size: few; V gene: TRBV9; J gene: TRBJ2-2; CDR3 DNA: TGTGCCAGCAGCGTGGACAGGGTTGGCGGGGAGCTGTTTTTT; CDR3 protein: CASSVDRVGGELFF
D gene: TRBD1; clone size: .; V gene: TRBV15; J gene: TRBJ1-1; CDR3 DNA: TGTGCCACCAGCAGCGACAGGGGGTTTTTAGCTTTCTTT; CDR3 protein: CATSSDRGFLAFF
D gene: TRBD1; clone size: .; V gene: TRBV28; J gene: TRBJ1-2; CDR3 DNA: TGTGCCAGCAGCACCGGGACAGGTCGGTCCCACTATGGCTACACCTTC; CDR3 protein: CASSTGTGRSHYGYTF
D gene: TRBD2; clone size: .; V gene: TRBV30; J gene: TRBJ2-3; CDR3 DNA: TGTGCCTGGAGTCTTCTTCCTAGCGGGAGGTCAGATACGCAGTATTTT; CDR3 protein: CAWSLLPSGRSDTQYF
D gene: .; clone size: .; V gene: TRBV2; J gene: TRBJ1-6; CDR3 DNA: TGTGCCAGCACACGGGGGGACGATTCACCCCTCCACTTT; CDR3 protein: CASTRGDDSPLHF
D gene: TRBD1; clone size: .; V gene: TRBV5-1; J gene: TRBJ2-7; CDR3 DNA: TGCGCCAGCAGCGCAGGACAGGGCTACGAGCAGTACTTC; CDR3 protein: CASSAGQGYEQYF
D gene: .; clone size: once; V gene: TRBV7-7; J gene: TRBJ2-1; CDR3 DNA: TGTGCCAGCAGCCCGGACACCTACAATGAGCAGTTCTTC; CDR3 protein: CASSPDTYNEQFF
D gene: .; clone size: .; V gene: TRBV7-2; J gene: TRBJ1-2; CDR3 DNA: TGTGCCAGCAGCCCCTCTTATGGCTACACCTTC; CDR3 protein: CASSPSYGYTF
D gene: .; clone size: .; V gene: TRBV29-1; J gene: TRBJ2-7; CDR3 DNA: TGCAGCGGTTCGACCGGCTACGAGCAGTACTTC; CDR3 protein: CSGSTGYEQYF
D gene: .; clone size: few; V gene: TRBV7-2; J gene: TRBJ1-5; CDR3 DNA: TGTGCCAGCAGCTTAGCGGGCAGGGGCAACCAGCCCCAGCATTTT; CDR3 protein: CASSLAGRGNQPQHF
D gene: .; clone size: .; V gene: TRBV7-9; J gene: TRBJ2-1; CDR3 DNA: TGTGCCAGCAGCTCCGACTACCTCTCCTACAATGAGCAGTTCTTC; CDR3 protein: CASSSDYLSYNEQFF
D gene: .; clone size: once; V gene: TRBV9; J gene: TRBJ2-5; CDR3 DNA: TGTGCCAGCAGCGTAGGGGGAGAAGCGAGGGAGACCCAGTACTTC; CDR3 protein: CASSVGGEARETQYF
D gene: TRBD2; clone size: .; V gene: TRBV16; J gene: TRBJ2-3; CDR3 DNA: TGTGCCAGCAGCCGCCAGGGGACTAGCGACACAGATACGCAGTATTTT; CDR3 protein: CASSRQGTSDTDTQYF
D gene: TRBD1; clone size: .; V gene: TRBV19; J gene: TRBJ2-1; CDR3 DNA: TGTGCCAGTAGTAGGGACAGGGGGAACAATGAGCAGTTCTTC; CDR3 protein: CASSRDRGNNEQFF
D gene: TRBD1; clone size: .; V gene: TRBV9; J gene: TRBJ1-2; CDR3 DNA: TGTGCCAGCAGCGGATCGACAGGGGGCTCTGGCTACACCTTC; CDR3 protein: CASSGSTGGSGYTF
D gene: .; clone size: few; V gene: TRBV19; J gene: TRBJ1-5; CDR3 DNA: TGTGCCAGTAGCGGGAGGGCAAGCAATCAGCCCCAGCATTTT; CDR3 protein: CASSGRASNQPQHF
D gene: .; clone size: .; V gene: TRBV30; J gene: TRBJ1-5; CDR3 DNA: TGTGCCTGGAGTGGGTCCCGGGGATCAAGCAATCAGCCCCAGCATTTT; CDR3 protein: CAWSGSRGSSNQPQHF
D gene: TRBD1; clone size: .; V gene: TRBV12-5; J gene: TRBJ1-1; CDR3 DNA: TGTGCTAGTGGTTTGGTACCGGGACAGGGGAAGGGCACTGAAGCTTTCTTT; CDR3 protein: CASGLVPGQGKGTEAFF
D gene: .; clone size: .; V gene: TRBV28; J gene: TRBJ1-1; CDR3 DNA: TGTGCCAGCAGTTTAGGAACACCAGGCCGGCTGAACACTGAAGCTTTCTTT; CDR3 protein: CASSLGTPGRLNTEAFF
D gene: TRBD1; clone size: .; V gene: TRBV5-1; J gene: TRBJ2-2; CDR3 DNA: TGCGCCAGCACCACCGGGACAGGGGCGAACACCGGGGAGCTGTTTTTT; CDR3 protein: CASTTGTGANTGELFF
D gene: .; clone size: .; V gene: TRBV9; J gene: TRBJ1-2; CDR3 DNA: TGTGCCAGCAGCATAACAGAGAGCTATGGCTACACCTTC; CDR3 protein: CASSITESYGYTF
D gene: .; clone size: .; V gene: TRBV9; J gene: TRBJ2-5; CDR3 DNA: TGTGCCAGCAGCGTTGGGGGTAAAGAGACCCAGTACTTC; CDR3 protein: CASSVGGKETQYF
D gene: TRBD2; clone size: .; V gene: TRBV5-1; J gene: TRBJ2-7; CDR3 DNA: TGCGCCAGCAGACGGACTAGCTCCTACGAGCAGTACTTC; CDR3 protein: CASRRTSSYEQYF
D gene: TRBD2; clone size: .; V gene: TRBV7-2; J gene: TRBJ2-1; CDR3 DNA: TGTGCCAGTCCCCCCAGCGGGAGGGCATACAATGAGCAGTTCTTC; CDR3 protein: CASPPSGRAYNEQFF
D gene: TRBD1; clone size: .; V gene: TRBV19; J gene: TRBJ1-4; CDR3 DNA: TGTGCCAGTAGTTCGGACAGGGCCGAAAAACTGTTTTTT; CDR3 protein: CASSSDRAEKLFF
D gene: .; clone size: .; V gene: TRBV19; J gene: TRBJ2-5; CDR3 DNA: TGTGCCAGTAGATTAGCGGATCAAGAGACCCAGTACTTC; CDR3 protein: CASRLADQETQYF
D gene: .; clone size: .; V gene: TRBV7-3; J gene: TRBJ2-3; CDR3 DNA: TGTGCCAGCAGCTTAAGGGCAGGTGGGAGCACAGATACGCAGTATTTT; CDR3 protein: CASSLRAGGSTDTQYF
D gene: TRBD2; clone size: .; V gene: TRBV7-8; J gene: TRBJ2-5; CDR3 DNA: TGTGCCAGCAGCTTAGCGTTGGGAGGGCGTCGAGCCCAAGAGACCCAGTACTTC; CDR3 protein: CASSLALGGRRAQETQYF
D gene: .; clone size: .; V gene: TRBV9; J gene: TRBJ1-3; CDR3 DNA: TGTGCCAGCAGCGTAGAGCCGAACTCTGGAAACACCATATATTTT; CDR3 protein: CASSVEPNSGNTIYF
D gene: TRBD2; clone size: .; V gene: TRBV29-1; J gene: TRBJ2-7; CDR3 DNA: TGCAGCGTTGAAGGGGGTGAACTAGCGGGTTCCTACGAGCAGTACTTC; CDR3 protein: CSVEGGELAGSYEQYF
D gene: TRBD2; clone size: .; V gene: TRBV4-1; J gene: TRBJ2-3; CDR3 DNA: TGCGCCAGCAGCCGGACCGGGACTAGCGGGAGGGGAAGGGGCACAGATACGCAGTATTTT; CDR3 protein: CASSRTGTSGRGRGTDTQYF
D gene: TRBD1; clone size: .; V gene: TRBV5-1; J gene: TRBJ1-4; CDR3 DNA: TGCGCCAGCAGGGCCGGGACAGGGGGCTGGAATGAAAAACTGTTTTTT; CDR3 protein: CASRAGTGGWNEKLFF
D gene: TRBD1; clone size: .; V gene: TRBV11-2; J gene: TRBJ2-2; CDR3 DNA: TGTGCCAGCAGCGGCCGACAGGGGATGAGCACCGGGGAGCTGTTTTTT; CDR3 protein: CASSGRQGMSTGELFF
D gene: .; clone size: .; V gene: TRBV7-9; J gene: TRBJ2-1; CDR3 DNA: TGTGCCAGCAGCTTGACAGTATACAATGAGCAGTTCTTC; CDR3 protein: CASSLTVYNEQFF